The 26 T cell receptor beta chains below all came from one sample that was sequenced in a study of blood T cells in healthy people across ages. Using a J-beta primer mix together with a sample-barcoded 5' primer, a second PCR was run for about 6 to 12 cycles. TCRdb independently ran MiXCR on the 5' RACE reads; one entry per CDR3 protein. The sample lists about 1.1 million distinct CDR3 sequences, roughly two fifths occurring once. Sequenced material: blood. These TCRs come from a young man in good health.

The rearrangement links TRBV7-9 to TRBJ1-1; tentative D call: TRBD1 (5 bases). The CDR3 sequence is 17 residues long. Between the trimmed V and J ends, which lost 3 bases and 4 bases, there was a span of 21 bases. Looked up from germline, CDR1 is SEHNR and CDR2 is FQNEAQ (reference sequence). CDR3 nucleotides: TGTGCCAGCAGCTTCCCCCAGGGCGGTTCGTCGGGCACTGAAGCTTTCTTT. Translation gives CASSFPQGGSSGTEAFF. Full variable domain (rest looked up from reference TRBV7-9 and TRBJ1-1): DTGVSQNPRHKITKRGQNVTFRCDPISEHNRLYWYRQTLGQGPEFLTYFQNEAQLEKSRLLSDRFSAERPKGSFSTLEIQRTEQGDSAMYLCASSFPQGGSSGTEAFFGQGTRLTVV.

As to this clonotype: A junction boundary mismatches the germline segment, possibly from a read error. The chain links TRBV10-3 to TRBJ2-5; D is uncertain. The DNA end is a closer match to TRBJ2-7, so the J assignment may be wrong. This CDR3 is 11 amino acids long. From germline, CDR1 is ENHRY and CDR2 SYGVKD. In DNA, the CDR3 is TGTGCCATCAGTGACTCCAACGAGCAGTACTTC. Translated: CAISDSNEQYF.

In this sample, this clonotype turned up a few times. The chain uses TRBV12-3 or TRBV12-4 and TRBJ1-1, with TRBD1 matching 8 bases. This CDR3 spans 13 amino acids. The trim removed 7 bases at V and 1 base at J, leaving 2 bases unmatched. The DNA of the CDR3 is TGTGCCAGCATCCAGGGGGCGAACACTGAAGCTTTCTTT. The encoded protein is CASIQGANTEAFF.

The rearrangement joins TRBV27 to TRBJ1-1, with unresolved D. With 5 bases removed from V and 1 base from J, the gap between germline ends came to 14 bases. This CDR3 has 15 residues. Per germline, CDR1 MNHEY and CDR2 SMNVEV (reference sequence). CDR3 in amino acids: CASSPGPFTNTEAFF. In DNA form, the CDR3 reads TGTGCCAGCAGTCCCGGACCTTTCACGAACACTGAAGCTTTCTTT.

This chain connects TRBV7-2 to TRBJ2-5, with D maybe TRBD2 (5 bases). The CDR3 totals 14 residues. Germline V CDR1 and CDR2: SGHTA, FQGNSA. Trimming left V 3 bases short and J 3 bases short, with 11 bases between. The CDR3 region has the DNA TGTGCCAGCAGCTTCTCGGTCGGGGAAGAGACCCAGTACTTC. It translates to CASSFSVGEETQYF.

This chain uses TRBV20-1 with TRBJ1-5; 7 bases line up with TRBD1. Germline V gene lookup returns CDR1 DFQATT and CDR2 SNEGSKA (reference sequence). This CDR3 is built from 15 residues. Losses at the gene ends were 1 base for V and 7 bases for J; bases not matched to a gene: 10. In nucleotides, the CDR3 is TGCAGTGCTAGAGGTAAAGGGGGCGCAGGGCAGCCCCAGCATTTT. This encodes CSARGKGGAGQPQHF.

Regarding this clonotype: A much larger clone lies one base from this, so it may be a read error. The rearrangement links TRBV10-3 to TRBJ2-3, with a possible D match to TRBD2 (6 bases). The germline V and J ends were trimmed by 4 bases and 1 base, with 6 bases remaining between them. Germline V CDR1 and CDR2: ENHRY, SYGVKD. The CDR3 is made up of 13 amino acids. CDR3 sequence (DNA): TGTGCCATCAGTGGGGGGGGCACAGATACGCAGTATTTT. Protein product: CAISGGGTDTQYF.

CDR3 DNA sequence: TGTGCCAGCAGCCAAATCCCGTTCGTCGAGACCCAGTACTTC. Translating gives CASSQIPFVETQYF. The chain recombines TRBV14 with TRBJ2-5; no clear D. CDR3 length: 14 residues. From germline, CDR1 is SGHDN and CDR2 FVKESK. Trimming removed 2 bases from V and 5 bases from J, with 12 bases in between.

This clonotype was observed a handful of times. This chain links TRBV9 with TRBJ1-2; no reliable D call. This CDR3 spans 14 amino acids. The V gene lost 2 bases and the J gene lost 0 bases, with 8 bases spanning the gap. Germline V gene sequence: CDR1 SGDLS, CDR2 YYNGEE. The CDR3 loop is CASSVTATNYGYTF. In DNA, the CDR3 is TGTGCCAGCAGCGTTACAGCGACTAACTATGGCTACACCTTC.

The genes are TRBV20-1 and TRBJ2-3; 10 nucleotides line up with TRBD2. The CDR3 runs 13 residues. The V gene end was trimmed by 5 bases and the J gene end by 6 bases; junction bases not matched to a gene: 5. From germline, CDR1 is DFQATT and CDR2 SNEGSKA (reference sequence). Here the CDR3 DNA reads TGCAGTGCTCTTCTAGCGGGGGCGGATACGCAGTATTTT. Translating gives CSALLAGADTQYF.

This clonotype was observed at least ten times. The rearrangement uses TRBV6-4 and TRBJ2-1; D assignment may be TRBD1 or TRBD2 (5 bases each). V lost 3 bases and J lost 7, with 16 bases in between. The germline V gene has CDR1 MRHNA and CDR2 SNTAGT. CDR3 size: 15 residues. The CDR3 loop reads CASSDVGRLQNEQFF. The CDR3 coding sequence is TGTGCCAGCAGTGATGTGGGGCGACTACAGAATGAGCAGTTCTTC.

Many counts were recorded for this clonotype. The genes are TRBV7-9 and TRBJ2-5; D is unresolved. CDR1 is SEHNR, CDR2 FQNEAQ, per germline (reference sequence). V dropped 5 bases and J dropped 0 bases, with 10 bases sitting between them. The CDR3 has 14 amino acids. The CDR3 coding sequence is TGTGCCAGCAGCCTAGGACGGGACCAAGAGACCCAGTACTTC. The encoded protein is CASSLGRDQETQYF.

V is TRBV7-9 and J is TRBJ1-1; TRBD1 might be the D (6 bases). The CDR3 is 15 amino acids. Germline V gene lookup returns CDR1 SEHNR and CDR2 FQNEAQ (reference sequence). V was clipped by 5 bases and J by 5 bases, with 18 bases between them. CDR3 in DNA: TGTGCCAGCAGCCTCAGACAGGTCAGGAATACTGAAGCTTTCTTT. It encodes CASSLRQVRNTEAFF.

The V gene is TRBV10-3, the J gene TRBJ2-7; possible D gene TRBD2, 5 bases. CDR1 ENHRY and CDR2 SYGVKD come from the germline V gene. V gave up 3 bases and J gave up 1 base, with 16 bases separating them. The CDR3 has 16 amino acids. The CDR3 sequence: CAISDPAGVNSYEQYF. The CDR3 nucleotides are TGTGCCATCAGTGACCCAGCCGGGGTCAATTCCTACGAGCAGTACTTC.

The chain recombines TRBV20-1 with TRBJ2-5; 8 positions agree with TRBD1. Germline lookup yields CDR1 DFQATT and CDR2 SNEGSKA (reference sequence). The V segment lost 4 bases and the J segment 5 bases; nucleotides outside the gene matches: 12. CDR3 length: 15 residues. CDR3 residues: CSANGQGGPEETQYF. Here the CDR3 DNA reads TGCAGTGCTAACGGACAGGGAGGACCCGAGGAGACCCAGTACTTC.

The V call is TRBV4-1, the J call TRBJ2-1, with D perhaps matching TRBD2 (6 bases). The CDR3 contains 17 residues. Per germline, CDR1 MGHRA and CDR2 YSYEKL. Trimming stripped 1 base from V and 2 bases from J, with 15 bases between. The CDR3 protein is CASSQGPGGGTYNEQFF. In DNA, the CDR3 is TGCGCCAGCAGCCAAGGCCCCGGGGGAGGCACCTACAATGAGCAGTTCTTC.

The chain recombines TRBV20-1 with TRBJ2-3, with D possibly matching TRBD2 (6 bases). Germline-derived CDR1 and CDR2 are DFQATT and SNEGSKA (reference sequence). V lost 3 bases, J lost 3 bases, and 19 bases lay in between. The CDR3 is 16 residues long. Here the CDR3 DNA reads TGCAGTGCTAGGCTCCTCCCAGGGAGGACTACAGATACGCAGTATTTT. Its translation is CSARLLPGRTTDTQYF.

On this clonotype: A read error may produce the germline difference seen at one junction end. This chain connects TRBV19 to TRBJ1-1; D is possibly TRBD1 (6 bases). Germline-derived CDR1 and CDR2 are LNHDA and SQIVND (reference sequence). There are 13 residues in the CDR3. The CDR3 DNA is TGTGCCAGTAGTGGACAGAAGAACACTGAAGTTTTCTTT. Translating gives CASSGQKNTEVFF.

The genes are TRBV10-3 and TRBJ1-2; no firm D call. This CDR3 contains 15 residues. Germline V CDR1 and CDR2: ENHRY, SYGVKD. V was shortened by 4 bases and J by 0 bases, with 12 bases between the two germline ends. For the CDR3, the DNA is TGTGCCATCAGTGCGACGGCCAATCCTAACTATGGCTACACCTTC. This sequence encodes CAISATANPNYGYTF.

J is TRBJ1-2 and V is TRBV15; D gene ambiguous. Per germline, CDR1 LNHNV and CDR2 YYDKDF (reference sequence). This CDR3 region has 13 residues. Trimming took 3 bases from V and 5 from J, leaving 10 bases between them. DNA for the CDR3: TGTGCCACCAGCAGTTCGGACGGGTATGGCTACACCTTC. Residues: CATSSSDGYGYTF.

The rearrangement links TRBV4-3 to TRBJ1-6; D is possibly TRBD1 (5 bases). The CDR3 covers 13 residues. Deletions cut 5 bases from V and 8 bases from J, with 10 bases between. Germline lookup yields CDR1 LGHNA and CDR2 YSLEER. The CDR3 region has the DNA TGCGCCAGCAGCTTAGAGGGACATTCACCCCTCCACTTT. Translating gives CASSLEGHSPLHF.

The chain is built from TRBV10-3 and TRBJ2-5, with TRBD2 matching over 11 bases. The CDR3 consists of 13 residues. The V gene's germline CDR1 is ENHRY and CDR2 SYGVKD. V shed 6 bases and J 11 bases; nucleotides not matched to a gene: 8. CDR3 coding DNA: TGTGCCATCAGCGGGACTAGCGGCAATGAGCAGTACTTC. This sequence encodes CAISGTSGNEQYF.

This clonotype was seen only once. The rearrangement links TRBV7-9 to TRBJ2-1; D may be TRBD2 (6 bases). CDR1 is SEHNR, CDR2 FQNEAQ, per germline (reference sequence). V shed 1 base and J shed 8 bases, with 12 bases lying between them. This CDR3 is built from 14 residues. CDR3 DNA sequence: TGTGCCAGCAGCTTAGGCGGGATGCGCGATGAGCAGTTCTTC. Protein product: CASSLGGMRDEQFF. Variable domain in full (rest from reference TRBV7-9 and TRBJ2-1): DTGVSQNPRHKITKRGQNVTFRCDPISEHNRLYWYRQTLGQGPEFLTYFQNEAQLEKSRLLSDRFSAERPKGSFSTLEIQRTEQGDSAMYLCASSLGGMRDEQFFGPGTRLTVL.

This clonotype was counted once. The CDR3 protein is CAAREGADQPQHF. Here the CDR3 DNA reads TGTGCCGCCAGGGAGGGGGCAGATCAGCCCCAGCATTTT. The J gene is TRBJ1-5, the V gene TRBV18; 7 nucleotides align to TRBD1. Germline V gene lookup returns CDR1 KGHSH and CDR2 LQKENI. The V and J ends lost 11 bases and 5 bases, in that order; junction bases with no gene match: 9. The CDR3 is made up of 13 amino acids.

This clonotype showed up just a few times. The chain couples TRBV5-1 to TRBJ1-4; perhaps TRBD1 as D (6 bases). The CDR3 covers 14 residues. Trimming took 4 bases from V and 8 from J, leaving 15 bases between them. Germline V gene data show CDR1 as SGHRS and CDR2 as YFSETQ. Written as DNA, the CDR3 is TGCGCCAGCAGCCCCTCAGGGGAAAGGGAAAAACTGTTTTTT. Encoded protein: CASSPSGEREKLFF.

This rearrangement joins TRBV5-1 to TRBJ2-2; TRBD2 aligns across 10 bases. The CDR3 covers 18 residues. Germline loops: CDR1 SGHRS, CDR2 YFSETQ. The ends lost 0 bases at V and 5 bases at J; junction bases unmatched: 10. The chain's CDR3 is CASSLGSASGGQTGELFF. The CDR3 DNA reads as TGCGCCAGCAGCTTGGGTTCTGCTAGCGGGGGCCAGACCGGGGAGCTGTTTTTT.